Reported below is one T cell receptor (beta chain). The data belong to a study of blood T cell repertoires in COVID-19. The protocol was immunoSEQ multiplex PCR, while the TCRdb copy is restricted to in-frame clones and leaves out a portion. The data show approximately 250,000 clones, 83% seen once. The CDR3 contains 18 residues. V was clipped by 4 bases and J by 2 bases, with 20 bases between them. The TCR originated in a human donor in a cohort sampled during active COVID-19. The sample comprised peripheral blood. The chain joins TRBV23-1 to TRBJ2-2; the D gene is possibly TRBD1 (6 bases). TRBV23-1 is placed among ORFs of uncertain function. CDR3 protein: CASSPRDKPRKNTGELFF. The CDR3 coding sequence is TGCGCCAGCAGTCCCCGGGACAAACCAAGAAAAAACACCGGGGAGCTGTTTTTT.